These 23 T cell receptor beta chains were all obtained from the same sample, sequenced in a study of PD-1 blockade in mismatch repair-deficient tumors. Data came from immunoSEQ multiplex PCR; TCRdb stores just in-frame clones and leaves some out. The table records under 150,000 clones, 86% of them present only once. This specimen was peripheral blood, taken 44 weeks after starting pembrolizumab. All receptors derive from an adult with mismatch repair-deficient cancer.

This clone was detected only once. The gene calls are TRBV6-1 and TRBJ1-4, with TRBD1 as a possible D gene (5 bases). V lost 3 bases, J lost 6 bases, and 8 bases lay in between. CDR3 length: 13 residues. CDR1 and CDR2 from the germline V gene are MNHNS and SASEGT. The CDR3 bases are TGTGCCAGCAGTGAGGGAGGGGATGAAAAACTGTTTTTT. It translates to CASSEGGDEKLFF.

This clone has just one count. The chain links TRBV4-3 to TRBJ2-5; no definite D call. The CDR3 has 15 residues. Per the germline V gene, CDR1 is LGHNA and CDR2 is YSLEER. V shed 0 bases and J shed 1 base, with 9 bases lying between them. This chain's CDR3 is CASSQDGRIQETQYF. DNA of the CDR3: TGCGCCAGCAGCCAAGATGGCAGAATCCAAGAGACCCAGTACTTC.

The chain employs TRBV7-8 and TRBJ1-5; tentatively, D is TRBD1 (5 bases). V lost 7 bases and J 2 bases, leaving 15 bases between the germline ends. The V gene's germline CDR1 is SGHVS and CDR2 FQNEAQ. CDR3 size: 15 residues. In DNA form, the CDR3 reads TGTGCCAGCACCGCGGGGCGGGGGGGCAATCAGCCCCAGCATTTT. As protein: CASTAGRGGNQPQHF.

V and J are TRBV19 and TRBJ2-1; 7 bases are shared with TRBD2. The germline gives CDR1 LNHDA, CDR2 SQIVND (reference sequence). This CDR3 has 14 residues. With 6 bases clipped from V and 4 bases from J, the junction kept 6 bases outside the gene matches. CDR3 amino acids: CASSDSGRYNEQFF. In DNA form, the CDR3 reads TGTGCCAGTAGCGATAGCGGGCGTTACAATGAGCAGTTCTTC.

The V gene is TRBV13, the J gene TRBJ1-1; D ambiguous. Looked up from germline, CDR1 is PRHDT and CDR2 is FYEKMQ (reference sequence). The CDR3 contains 15 residues. Between the trimmed V and J ends, which lost 8 bases and 2 bases, there was a span of 18 bases. CDR3 amino acids: CASRTWAGKNTEAFF. The CDR3 bases are TGTGCCAGCCGCACTTGGGCAGGAAAAAACACTGAAGCTTTCTTT.

This clone was detected a few times. This chain connects TRBV11-2 to TRBJ2-1; TRBD1 or TRBD2 may be the D gene (5 bases each). Germline V gene data show CDR1 as SGHAT and CDR2 as FQNNGV. Trimming stripped 5 bases from V and 8 bases from J, with 13 bases between. The length of the CDR3 is 13 residues. CDR3 loop: CASSPWGRYEQFF. CDR3 in DNA: TGTGCCAGCAGCCCCTGGGGACGCTATGAGCAGTTCTTC. Filled out from reference TRBV11-2 and TRBJ2-1, the complete variable domain reads EAGVAQSPRYKIIEKRQSVAFWCNPISGHATLYWYQQILGQGPKLLIQFQNNGVVDDSQLPKDRFSAERLKGVDSTLKIQPAKLEDSAVYLCASSPWGRYEQFFGPGTRLTVL.

V is TRBV5-4 and J is TRBJ2-7; D remains unclear. V lost 0 bases, J lost 5 bases, and 12 bases lay in between. The length of the CDR3 is 14 residues. Germline-derived CDR1 and CDR2 are SGHNT and YYREEE (reference sequence). CDR3 bases: TGTGCCAGCAGCTTGGGACCCGCCAAGGACGAGCAGTACTTC. Amino acid sequence: CASSLGPAKDEQYF. The variable domain in full, completed from reference TRBV5-4 and TRBJ2-7, reads ETGVTQSPTHLIKTRGQQVTLRCSSQSGHNTVSWYQQALGQGPQFIFQYYREEENGRGNFPPRFSGLQFPNYSSELNVNALELDDSALYLCASSLGPAKDEQYFGPGTRLTVT.

V usage is TRBV29-1 and J usage is TRBJ2-5; D is unresolved. Germline lookup yields CDR1 SQVTM and CDR2 ANQGSEA. Between the trimmed V and J ends, which lost 7 bases and 2 bases, there was a span of 11 bases. CDR3 size: 12 residues. CDR3 residues: CSAMRQQETQYF. The CDR3 DNA reads TGCAGCGCAATGCGGCAGCAAGAGACCCAGTACTTC.

In its sample, this clone was seen a few times. The genes are TRBV29-1 and TRBJ2-7; 8 bases fit TRBD1. V gave up 3 bases and J gave up 7 bases; unmatched junction bases: 8. CDR1 SQVTM and CDR2 ANQGSEA come from the germline V gene. The CDR3 spans 13 residues. The CDR3 spells CSVEFRGRGEQYF. DNA for the CDR3: TGCAGCGTTGAGTTCAGGGGGCGCGGAGAGCAGTACTTC.

The chain combines TRBV10-2 with TRBJ2-5; 11 bases map to TRBD2. CDR3 length equals 13 residues. CDR1 WSHSY and CDR2 SAAADI come from the germline V gene. Losses at the gene ends were 6 bases for V and 3 bases for J; bases not matched to a gene: 0. This CDR3 is CASRLAGEETQYF. The CDR3 region has the DNA TGCGCCAGCAGACTAGCGGGGGAAGAGACCCAGTACTTC.

The V gene is TRBV6-5, the J gene TRBJ2-2; 8 bases are a match to TRBD1. V gave up 4 bases and J gave up 0 bases; unmatched junction bases: 1. CDR1 MNHEY and CDR2 SVGAGI come from the germline V gene. The CDR3 has 15 residues. CDR3 DNA sequence: TGTGCCAGCAGTTGGGACAGGCCGAACACCGGGGAGCTGTTTTTT. It yields the protein CASSWDRPNTGELFF.

The chain employs TRBV27 and TRBJ2-7; TRBD2 agrees at 12 bases. This CDR3 contains 16 residues. CDR1 is MNHEY, CDR2 SMNVEV, per germline (reference sequence). With V trimmed by 5 bases and J by 6 bases, 11 bases remained unmatched. The CDR3: CASSILLAGGLGEQYF. In nucleotides, the CDR3 is TGTGCCAGCAGTATTTTACTAGCGGGAGGCCTAGGCGAGCAGTACTTC.

This chain uses TRBV13 with TRBJ2-3; 8 positions match TRBD2. CDR1 is PRHDT and CDR2 is FYEKMQ in the germline V gene (reference sequence). V shed 5 bases and J 1 base; nucleotides not matched to a gene: 5. The CDR3 runs 15 residues. The CDR3 DNA follows: TGTGCCAGCAGCCTAAGCGGGAGAGGCACAGATACGCAGTATTTT. Translated: CASSLSGRGTDTQYF.

The DNA for the CDR3 is TGCGCCAGCAGTTCCGGGCCAGCTAATGAAAAACTGTTTTTT. Amino acids: CASSSGPANEKLFF. The chain employs TRBV5-1 and TRBJ1-4; D is ambiguous. CDR3 length: 14 residues. Looked up from germline, CDR1 is SGHRS and CDR2 is YFSETQ. The V and J ends lost 5 bases and 3 bases respectively, with 11 bases between them.

The chain is built from TRBV5-4 and TRBJ2-2, with a possible D match to TRBD1 (5 bases). The CDR3 runs 11 residues. Trimming took off 2 bases at V and 13 bases at J, with 9 bases between the two ends. Germline CDR1 is SGHNT and CDR2 is YYREEE (reference sequence). CDR3 DNA sequence: TGTGCCAGCAGCTTTGGACAACGGCTGTTTTTT. Its protein is CASSFGQRLFF.

This clone was picked up a small number of times. The J gene is TRBJ2-1, the V gene TRBV9; no clear D gene. The germline gives CDR1 SGDLS, CDR2 YYNGEE. The germline V and J ends were trimmed by 4 bases and 7 bases, with 9 bases remaining between them. The CDR3 is 12 amino acids. CDR3: CASSPSGNEQFF. DNA for the CDR3: TGTGCCAGCAGCCCTTCCGGTAATGAGCAGTTCTTC.

This chain links TRBV7-2 with TRBJ2-7, with TRBD2 matching 9 bases. V lost 4 bases, J lost 4 bases, and 11 bases stayed unmatched. CDR3 length: 16 amino acids. Germline V gene data show CDR1 as SGHTA and CDR2 as FQGNSA. The DNA for the CDR3 is TGTGCCAGCAGCTCTGGACTAGCGAGGGGGAAATACGAGCAGTACTTC. It is translated as CASSSGLARGKYEQYF.

The CDR3 nucleotides read TGCAGCGTTGACCTAGCGGGAAACACCGGGGAGCTGTTTTTT. Residues: CSVDLAGNTGELFF. The genes are TRBV29-1 and TRBJ2-2; 9 bases are shared with TRBD2. Germline V gene data show CDR1 as SQVTM and CDR2 as ANQGSEA. V gave up 3 bases and J gave up 2 bases; unmatched junction bases: 1. The CDR3 consists of 14 residues.

In this sample, this clone turned up a few times. The J gene is TRBJ2-2, the V gene TRBV19; 11 nucleotides match TRBD1. This CDR3 comprises 16 residues. In germline, CDR1 is LNHDA, CDR2 SQIVND (reference sequence). With V trimmed by 9 bases and J by 2 bases, 8 bases remained unmatched. In DNA, the CDR3 is TGTGCCAGCCAGTCGGGGACAGGGGGAAACACCGGGGAGCTGTTTTTT. Its protein product is CASQSGTGGNTGELFF.

The chain uses TRBV7-9 and TRBJ1-1, with D perhaps matching TRBD1 (5 bases). Trimming left V 4 bases short and J 6 bases short, with 30 bases between. Germline lookup yields CDR1 SEHNR and CDR2 FQNEAQ (reference sequence). The CDR3 is 19 amino acids. The CDR3: CASSSRTIPGGREHSEAFF. CDR3 nucleotide sequence: TGTGCCAGCAGCTCCCGAACAATCCCCGGGGGGAGGGAACATTCTGAAGCTTTCTTT. The complete variable domain, with remaining parts taken from reference TRBV7-9 and TRBJ1-1, reads DTGVSQNPRHKITKRGQNVTFRCDPISEHNRLYWYRQTLGQGPEFLTYFQNEAQLEKSRLLSDRFSAERPKGSFSTLEIQRTEQGDSAMYLCASSSRTIPGGREHSEAFFGQGTRLTVV.

This chain links TRBV6-5 with TRBJ2-5; a weak D match, TRBD2 (5 bases). Germline lookup yields CDR1 MNHEY and CDR2 SVGAGI. The ends were cut back, 0 bases at V and 5 bases at J, with 10 bases in the middle. This CDR3 is built from 14 residues. Here the CDR3 reads CASSYSASRETQYF. CDR3 in DNA: TGTGCCAGCAGTTACTCGGCTAGCCGGGAGACCCAGTACTTC.

The rearrangement joins TRBV30 to TRBJ1-2; 7 positions agree with TRBD1. CDR3 length: 15 amino acids. V lost 2 bases and J lost 1; bases outside the gene matches: 7. The germline gives CDR1 GTSNPN, CDR2 SVGIG (reference sequence). CDR3 sequence (DNA): TGTGCCTGGAGTCCTAGACAGGGACATAACTATGGCTACACCTTC. This encodes CAWSPRQGHNYGYTF.

The chain carries TRBV6-5 and TRBJ2-3; D gene uncertain. With 0 bases removed from V and 0 bases from J, the gap between germline ends came to 10 bases. The CDR3 contains 16 residues. The germline V gene has CDR1 MNHEY and CDR2 SVGAGI. CDR3 DNA sequence: TGTGCCAGCAGTTACTCGACTCGAACAAGCACAGATACGCAGTATTTT. This gives the protein CASSYSTRTSTDTQYF.